The clone carrying this T cell receptor beta chain has a handful of counts. Its antigen remains unidentified. Cells were stimulated with overlapping HIV-1 Gag 15-mer peptides. CD4+ T cells upregulating both CD40 ligand and CD69 were sorted as responding cells. Donors had CD4+ T cell counts above 400 cells/uL and were CMV-seropositive. The data were obtained in a study of persistence of HIV-infected CD4 T cells. About the study: Donors had been on suppressive ART for a median of 8 years. Whole-study findings and limits: Degenerate expanded CDR3beta sequences were enriched among CMV- and Gag-responding cells. TCRbeta richness was lower in CMV- and Gag-responding cells than in anti-CD3/anti-CD28-responding cells.

Sequencing used immunoSEQ version 4 in survey mode. The protocol was immunoSEQ multiplex PCR, while the TCRdb copy is restricted to in-frame clones and leaves out a portion. The sample shows about 32,000 clones, 70% of them seen only once. Germline V gene lookup returns CDR1 MDHEN and CDR2 SYDVKM. The trim removed 6 bases at V and 8 bases at J, leaving 6 bases unmatched. This CDR3 spans 14 amino acids. The TCR was taken from an adult man with HIV who was CMV-seropositive. Material: CD4+ T cells sorted from PBMCs after approximately 19-hour stimulation, obtained from a patient who received antiretroviral therapy. The rearrangement links TRBV28 to TRBJ1-6; TRBD1 matches 8 bases. The CDR3 sequence: CASSETGDYSPLHF. The CDR3 DNA sequence: TGTGCCAGCAGCGAGACAGGGGATTATTCACCCCTCCACTTT.